These 19 T cell receptor beta chains were all obtained from the same sample, sequenced in a study of identical twins. TCRdb reprocessed the 5' RACE reads via MiXCR and lists one record per CDR3 protein. This sample has hundreds of thousands of distinct CDR3 sequences, with under 9% found just once. This sample was shared with a second study, whose subject was yellow fever vaccine responses in identical twins.

Sequencing used PBMCs. The receptor set was obtained from a woman under 30 in good health.

The table lists this clonotype with many counts. This sequence joins TRBV29-1 and TRBJ2-7; D is undetermined. The CDR3 loop spans 12 amino acids. The germline V gene has CDR1 SQVTM and CDR2 ANQGSEA. With 4 bases removed from V and 3 bases from J, the gap between germline ends came to 10 bases. The CDR3 loop reads CSVVPRGYEQYF. CDR3 nucleotides: TGCAGCGTTGTGCCCCGTGGCTACGAGCAGTACTTC.

J is TRBJ2-4 and V is TRBV5-1; tentative D call: TRBD1 (6 bases). Germline loops: CDR1 SGHRS, CDR2 YFSETQ. V lost 10 bases, J lost 0 bases, and 17 bases lay in between. The CDR3 extends over 15 amino acids. CDR3 DNA sequence: TGCGCCGTAGTAACAGGGCCGCTAGCCAAAAACATTCAGTACTTC. Its protein is CAVVTGPLAKNIQYF.

This clonotype showed up just a few times. The chain links TRBV7-6 to TRBJ2-1; unclear D gene. The ends were cut back, 5 bases at V and 0 bases at J, with 14 bases in the middle. Germline CDR1 SGHVS, CDR2 FNYEAQ. The CDR3 is 16 residues long. CDR3 bases: TGTGCCAGCAGCCCAACCAGGCAAGGCTCCTACAATGAGCAGTTCTTC. Translation gives CASSPTRQGSYNEQFF.

This clonotype was seen more than once but under ten times. The chain has TRBV11-2 and TRBJ2-3; the match to TRBD2 covers 10 bases. This CDR3 is 12 amino acids long. Germline CDR1 is SGHAT and CDR2 is FQNNGV. J lost 10 bases, V lost 4 bases, and 2 bases had no gene match. CDR3 sequence reads: CASSSGLASQYF. In nucleotides, the CDR3 is TGTGCCAGCAGCTCGGGACTAGCGTCGCAGTATTTT.

There are a few counts of this clonotype. The rearrangement joins TRBV25-1 to TRBJ2-3, with TRBD2 matching 12 bases. Germline CDR1 MGHDK, CDR2 SYGVNS. The CDR3 spans 19 residues. Losses at the gene ends were 6 bases for V and 8 bases for J; bases not matched to a gene: 21. The CDR3 reads CASSLERASGREVQGTQYF. CDR3 DNA: TGTGCCAGCAGCCTAGAGCGGGCTAGCGGGAGGGAGGTGCAGGGTACGCAGTATTTT.

The chain has TRBV10-3 and TRBJ2-2; TRBD2 matches 11 bases. The CDR3 is 14 amino acids. Germline V gene sequence: CDR1 ENHRY, CDR2 SYGVKD. Trimming took 4 bases from V and 7 from J; bases not matched to a gene: 2. The chain's CDR3 is CAISALAGGGELFF. The CDR3 bases are TGTGCCATCAGTGCCCTAGCGGGGGGCGGGGAGCTGTTTTTT.

The V gene is TRBV5-1, the J gene TRBJ2-1, with no clear D. Trimming cost V 5 bases and J 2 bases, with 17 bases left between them. The CDR3 is 16 amino acids. Germline assignment: CDR1 SGHRS and CDR2 YFSETQ. The CDR3 sequence is CASRTEPGPPYNEQFF. The CDR3 DNA reads TGCGCCAGCAGGACGGAACCCGGGCCTCCCTACAATGAGCAGTTCTTC.

V gene TRBV5-1 combines with J gene TRBJ1-1; D is ambiguous. Trimming pared 3 bases from V and 0 bases from J, leaving 9 bases between. Germline CDR1 is SGHRS and CDR2 is YFSETQ. This CDR3 spans 14 amino acids. CDR3 nucleotide sequence: TGCGCCAGCAGCTCCGTCGGGATGAACACTGAAGCTTTCTTT. Protein: CASSSVGMNTEAFF. Looking up the rest from reference TRBV5-1 and TRBJ1-1 gives the full variable domain: KAGVTQTPRYLIKTRGQQVTLSCSPISGHRSVSWYQQTPGQGLQFLFEYFSETQRNKGNFPGRFSGRQFSNSRSEMNVSTLELGDSALYLCASSSVGMNTEAFFGQGTRLTVV.

This clonotype was seen repeatedly, ten times or more. The rearrangement joins TRBV6-5 to TRBJ2-2; 8 positions match TRBD1. V dropped 5 bases and J dropped 6; count of bases not matched to a gene: 8. This CDR3 spans 15 amino acids. The V gene's germline CDR1 is MNHEY and CDR2 SVGAGI. In DNA, the CDR3 is TGTGCCAGCAGTCCTCGACAGGGGATGGCCGGGGAGCTGTTTTTT. Amino acid sequence: CASSPRQGMAGELFF.

This clonotype appeared many times. V is TRBV14 and J is TRBJ2-5, with TRBD1 matching 8 bases. Germline values: CDR1 SGHDN, CDR2 FVKESK. Trimming at V came to 4 bases and at J to 7 bases, leaving 8 bases not matched to a gene. The length of the CDR3 is 14 residues. This chain's CDR3 is CASSRFQGAVTQYF. The CDR3 nucleotides read TGTGCCAGCAGCCGCTTCCAGGGGGCGGTGACCCAGTACTTC. The complete variable domain, with remaining parts taken from reference TRBV14 and TRBJ2-5, reads EAGVTQFPSHSVIEKGQTVTLRCDPISGHDNLYWYRRVMGKEIKFLLHFVKESKQDESGMPNNRFLAERTGGTYSTLKVQPAELEDSGVYFCASSRFQGAVTQYFGPGTRLLVL.

This chain connects TRBV29-1 to TRBJ2-1; TRBD2 matches 9 bases. This CDR3 has 13 amino acids. CDR1 is SQVTM and CDR2 is ANQGSEA in the germline V gene. The J segment lost 7 bases and the V segment lost 6 bases, leaving 7 bases of the junction unmatched. CDR3 bases: TGCAGCGTGCCGGTAACTAGCGGGAATGAGCAGTTCTTC. This sequence encodes CSVPVTSGNEQFF.

This clonotype has at least ten counts. The CDR3 DNA is TGTGCCAGCAGCTTGGTGCAGTCATCTAACTATGGCTACACCTTC. Its protein is CASSLVQSSNYGYTF. This sequence joins TRBV5-5 and TRBJ1-2; D not certain. The CDR3 length is 15 residues. The V gene lost 0 bases and the J gene lost 0 bases, with 9 bases spanning the gap. Germline V gene data show CDR1 as SGHKS and CDR2 as YYEKEE (reference sequence).

CDR3 in DNA: TGTGCCAGCAGTTACATCGGGTTAGCGCCACACAATGAGCAGTTCTTC. It is translated as CASSYIGLAPHNEQFF. This chain joins TRBV6-2 or TRBV6-3 and TRBJ2-1, with D perhaps matching TRBD2 (5 bases). V was pared by 2 bases and J by 5 bases, with 16 bases between. Germline V gene data show CDR1 as MNHEY and CDR2 as SVGEGT. The CDR3 consists of 16 residues.

This clonotype turned up a few times. The genes are TRBV29-1 and TRBJ2-3; D may be TRBD2 (5 bases). This CDR3 contains 11 residues. The germline gives CDR1 SQVTM, CDR2 ANQGSEA. V shed 6 bases and J shed 4 bases, with 8 bases lying between them. This CDR3 is CSVGLSDTQYF. Written as DNA, the CDR3 is TGCAGCGTCGGACTCTCAGATACGCAGTATTTT.

The chain combines TRBV18 with TRBJ1-4; D is ambiguous. Looked up from germline, CDR1 is KGHSH and CDR2 is LQKENI. Trimming stripped 4 bases from V and 4 bases from J, with 16 bases between. The CDR3 totals 16 residues. The CDR3 nucleotides are TGTGCCAGCTCACGCACCTACGGGGATTATAATGAAAAACTGTTTTTT. Protein product: CASSRTYGDYNEKLFF.

J is TRBJ2-7 and V is TRBV27, with D uncertain. The CDR3 loop spans 14 amino acids. Germline CDR1 is MNHEY and CDR2 is SMNVEV (reference sequence). Trimming removed 6 bases from V and 4 bases from J, with 16 bases in between. CDR3 nucleotides: TGTGCCAGCAGGAGAGTGTACCCCTATTACGAGCAGTACTTC. The encoded protein is CASRRVYPYYEQYF.

The chain uses TRBV7-9 and TRBJ1-3, with a weak D call TRBD1 (5 bases). The V end was cut by 3 bases, the J end by 1 base, with 10 bases between. There are 15 residues in the CDR3. CDR1 and CDR2 (germline): SEHNR, FQNEAQ (reference sequence). The CDR3 loop is CASSFMGDSGNTIYF. The CDR3 DNA is TGTGCCAGCAGCTTCATGGGGGATTCTGGAAACACCATATATTTT.

This chain uses TRBV2 with TRBJ2-1; D may be TRBD2 (6 bases). The CDR3 spans 18 residues. V lost 4 bases, J lost 0 bases, and 19 bases lay in between. In germline, CDR1 is SNHLY, CDR2 FYNNEI. CDR3 sequence: CASSVSHEAGSSYNEQFF. In DNA, the CDR3 is TGTGCCAGCAGTGTAAGCCACGAGGCGGGGAGCTCCTACAATGAGCAGTTCTTC.

Written as DNA, the CDR3 is TGTGCCAGCAGCACCTCCGGGGGACTAGCGGTTAATGAGCAGTTCTTC. Protein product: CASSTSGGLAVNEQFF. The chain links TRBV11-3 to TRBJ2-1, with TRBD2 identical over 11 bases. Germline CDR1 reads SGHNT; CDR2 reads YENEEA. There are 16 residues in the CDR3. J was trimmed by 7 bases and V by 5 bases; bases with no gene match: 10.